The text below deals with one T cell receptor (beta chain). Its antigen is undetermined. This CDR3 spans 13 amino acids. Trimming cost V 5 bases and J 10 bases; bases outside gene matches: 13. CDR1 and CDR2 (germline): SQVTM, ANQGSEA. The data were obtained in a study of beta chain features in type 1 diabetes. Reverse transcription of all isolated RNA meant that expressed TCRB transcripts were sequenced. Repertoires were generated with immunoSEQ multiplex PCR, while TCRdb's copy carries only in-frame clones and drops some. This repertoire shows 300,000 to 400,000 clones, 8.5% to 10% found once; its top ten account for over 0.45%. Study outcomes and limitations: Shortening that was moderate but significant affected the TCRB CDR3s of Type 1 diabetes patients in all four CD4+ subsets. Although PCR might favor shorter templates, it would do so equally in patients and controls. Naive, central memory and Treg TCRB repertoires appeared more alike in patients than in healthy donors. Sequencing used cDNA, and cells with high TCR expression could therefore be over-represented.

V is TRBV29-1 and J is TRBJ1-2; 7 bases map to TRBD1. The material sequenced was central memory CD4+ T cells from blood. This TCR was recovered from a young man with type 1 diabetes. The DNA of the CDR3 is TGCAGCGTTAATCGGATTGGGACAGACCTCTACACCTTC. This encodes CSVNRIGTDLYTF. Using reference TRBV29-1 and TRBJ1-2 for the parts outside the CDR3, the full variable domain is SAVISQKPSRDICQRGTSLTIQCQVDSQVTMMFWYRQQPGQSLTLIATANQGSEATYESGFVIDKFPISRPNLTFSTLTVSNMSPEDSSIYLCSVNRIGTDLYTFGSGTRLTVV.